A selection of T cell receptor beta chains follows, all from one sample in a study of shared clonotypes between healthy human individuals. TCRdb keeps only in-frame clones here, not all; method: immunoSEQ multiplex PCR. The sample carries 2 million to 2.5 million clones, 85% to 95% recorded once. The sequenced material came from naive CD4+ T cells from PBMCs. The origin of the receptors is a man aged 18 to 29 in good health. Some clones in this sample may be carry-over from other donors' samples. The CDR3 runs from the conserved cysteine through the conserved F or W. The D gene is left open where the match is weak. Not every row has a clone size; where given, it reads once, few, many or a size class.

j_gene,v_gene,d_gene,abundance,CDR3aa,CDR3nt
TRBJ1-1,TRBV6-5,TRBD1,-,CASSVPGRGPTEAFF,TGTGCCAGCAGTGTCCCAGGGAGGGGGCCCACTGAAGCTTTCTTT
TRBJ1-5,TRBV4-3,-,-,CASSQDGGQPQHF,TGCGCCAGCAGCCAAGACGGCGGTCAGCCCCAGCATTTT
TRBJ1-1,TRBV5-1,-,-,CASSLGAQDTEAFF,TGCGCCAGCAGCCTCGGGGCGCAGGACACTGAAGCTTTCTTT
TRBJ2-7,TRBV5-1,-,-,CASSLDYEQYF,TGCGCCAGCAGCCTCGACTACGAGCAGTACTTC
TRBJ1-4,TRBV27,TRBD1,-,CASSLHEQGVEKLFF,TGTGCCAGCAGTCTCCACGAACAGGGGGTTGAAAAACTGTTTTTT
TRBJ1-2,TRBV19,-,-,CASSVQGSPFYGYTF,TGTGCCAGTAGTGTACAGGGAAGCCCCTTCTATGGCTACACCTTC
TRBJ1-4,TRBV25-1,-,-,CASSVGTVEKLFF,TGTGCCAGCAGTGTCGGGACCGTCGAAAAACTGTTTTTT
TRBJ2-3,TRBV28,-,once,CASSLAGTGGSQQYF,TGTGCCAGCAGTTTAGCTGGGACGGGCGGATCACAGCAGTATTTT
TRBJ1-2,TRBV4-2,TRBD1,-,CASERTGGGGSYTF,TGTGCCAGCGAACGGACAGGGGGCGGTGGGAGCTACACCTTC
TRBJ2-3,TRBV6-4,-,-,CASSASMGFTDTQYF,TGTGCCAGCAGTGCTTCGATGGGCTTCACAGATACGCAGTATTTT